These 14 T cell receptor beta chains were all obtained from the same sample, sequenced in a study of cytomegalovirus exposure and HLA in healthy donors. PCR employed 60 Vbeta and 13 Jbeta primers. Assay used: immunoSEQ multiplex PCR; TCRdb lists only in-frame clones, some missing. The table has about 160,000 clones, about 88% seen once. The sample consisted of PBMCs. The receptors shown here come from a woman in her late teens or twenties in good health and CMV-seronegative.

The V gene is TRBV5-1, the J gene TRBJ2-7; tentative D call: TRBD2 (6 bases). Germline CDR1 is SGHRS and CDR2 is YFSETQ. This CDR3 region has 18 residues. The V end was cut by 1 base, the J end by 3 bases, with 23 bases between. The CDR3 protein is CASSLLSWGETERYEQYF. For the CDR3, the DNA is TGCGCCAGCAGCTTGCTGTCGTGGGGGGAGACCGAGCGCTACGAGCAGTACTTC.

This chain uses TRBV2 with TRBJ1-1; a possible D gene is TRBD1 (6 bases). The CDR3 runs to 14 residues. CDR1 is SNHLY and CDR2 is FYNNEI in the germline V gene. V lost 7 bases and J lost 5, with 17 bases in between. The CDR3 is CASKIRAGVTEAFF. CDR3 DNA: TGTGCCAGCAAAATCAGGGCAGGGGTAACTGAAGCTTTCTTT.

This chain's CDR3 is CSVGFSGASETQYF. The DNA of the CDR3 is TGCAGCGTTGGTTTTTCTGGGGCAAGCGAGACCCAGTACTTC. This sequence joins TRBV29-1 and TRBJ2-5, with D perhaps matching TRBD1 (5 bases). The V end lost 4 bases, the J end lost 5 bases, and 17 bases lay between the germline ends. Germline V CDR1 and CDR2: SQVTM, ANQGSEA. The CDR3 has 14 residues.

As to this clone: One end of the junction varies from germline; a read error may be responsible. The CDR3 here is CASSFPNRGPSYEQYF. The CDR3 DNA is TGTGCTAGCAGCTTTCCCAACAGGGGACCCTCCTACGAGCAGTACTTC. The chain employs TRBV7-7 and TRBJ2-7; 7 bases match TRBD1. CDR3 length: 16 amino acids. From germline, CDR1 is SSHAT and CDR2 FNYEAQ (reference sequence).

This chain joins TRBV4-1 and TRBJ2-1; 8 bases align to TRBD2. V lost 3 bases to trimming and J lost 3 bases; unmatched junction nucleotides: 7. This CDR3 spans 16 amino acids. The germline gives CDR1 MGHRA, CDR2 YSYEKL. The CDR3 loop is CASSHTGRENYNEQFF. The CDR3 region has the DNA TGCGCCAGCAGCCACACCGGGAGGGAAAACTACAATGAGCAGTTCTTC.

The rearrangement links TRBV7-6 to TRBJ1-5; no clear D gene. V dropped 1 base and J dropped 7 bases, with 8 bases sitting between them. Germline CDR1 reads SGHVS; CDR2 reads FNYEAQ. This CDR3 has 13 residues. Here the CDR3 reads CASSLDLGQPQHF. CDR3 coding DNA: TGTGCCAGCAGCTTAGACCTGGGCCAGCCCCAGCATTTT. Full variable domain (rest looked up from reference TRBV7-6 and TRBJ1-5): GAGVSQSPRYKVTKRGQDVALRCDPISGHVSLYWYRQALGQGPEFLTYFNYEAQQDKSGLPNDRFSAERPEGSISTLTIQRTEQRDSAMYRCASSLDLGQPQHFGDGTRLSIL.

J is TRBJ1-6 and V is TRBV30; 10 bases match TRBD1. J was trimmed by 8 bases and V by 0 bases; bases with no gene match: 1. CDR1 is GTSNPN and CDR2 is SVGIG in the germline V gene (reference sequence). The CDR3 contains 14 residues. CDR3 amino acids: CAWSVGTGDSPLHF. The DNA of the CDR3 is TGTGCCTGGAGTGTCGGGACAGGGGATTCACCCCTCCACTTT.

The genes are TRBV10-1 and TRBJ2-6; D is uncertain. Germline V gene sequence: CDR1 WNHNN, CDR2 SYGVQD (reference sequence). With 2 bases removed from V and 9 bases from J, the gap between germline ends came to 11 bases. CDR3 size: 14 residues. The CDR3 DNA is TGCGCCAGCAGTGAGGCCGAGCCTGACAACGTCCTGACTTTC. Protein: CASSEAEPDNVLTF.

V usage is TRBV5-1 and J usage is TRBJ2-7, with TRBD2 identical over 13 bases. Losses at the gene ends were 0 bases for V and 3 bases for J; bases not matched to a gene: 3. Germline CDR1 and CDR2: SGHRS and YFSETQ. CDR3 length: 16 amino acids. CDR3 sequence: CASSLDRTSGGYEQYF. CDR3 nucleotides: TGCGCCAGCAGCTTGGATAGGACTAGCGGGGGCTACGAGCAGTACTTC. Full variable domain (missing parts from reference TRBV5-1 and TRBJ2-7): KAGVTQTPRYLIKTRGQQVTLSCSPISGHRSVSWYQQTPGQGLQFLFEYFSETQRNKGNFPGRFSGRQFSNSRSEMNVSTLELGDSALYLCASSLDRTSGGYEQYFGPGTRLTVT.

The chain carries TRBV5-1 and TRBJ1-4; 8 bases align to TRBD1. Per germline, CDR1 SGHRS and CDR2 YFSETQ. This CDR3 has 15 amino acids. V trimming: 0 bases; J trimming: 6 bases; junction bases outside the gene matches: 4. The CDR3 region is CASSLGTGRDEKLFF. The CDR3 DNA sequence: TGCGCCAGCAGCTTGGGGACAGGGAGGGATGAAAAACTGTTTTTT.

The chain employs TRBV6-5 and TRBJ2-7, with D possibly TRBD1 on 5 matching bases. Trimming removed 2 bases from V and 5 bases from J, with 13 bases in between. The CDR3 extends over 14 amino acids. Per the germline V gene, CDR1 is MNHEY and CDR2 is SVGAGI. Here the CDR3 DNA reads TGTGCCAGCAGTTACGACAGACTTCCTAACGAGCAGTACTTC. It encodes CASSYDRLPNEQYF.

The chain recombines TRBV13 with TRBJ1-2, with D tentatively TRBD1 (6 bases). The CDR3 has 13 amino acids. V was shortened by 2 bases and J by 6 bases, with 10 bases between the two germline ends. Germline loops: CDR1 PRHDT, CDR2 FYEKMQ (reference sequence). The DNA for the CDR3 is TGTGCCAGCAGCTTAATGGGGGCGGATGGCTACACCTTC. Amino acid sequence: CASSLMGADGYTF.

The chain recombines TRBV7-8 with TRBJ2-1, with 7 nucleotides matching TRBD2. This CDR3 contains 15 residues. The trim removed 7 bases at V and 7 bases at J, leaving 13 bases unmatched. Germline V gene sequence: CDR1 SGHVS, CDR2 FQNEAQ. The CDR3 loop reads CASIRRGGARNEQFF. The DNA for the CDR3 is TGTGCCAGCATCCGGCGCGGGGGTGCTCGAAATGAGCAGTTCTTC.

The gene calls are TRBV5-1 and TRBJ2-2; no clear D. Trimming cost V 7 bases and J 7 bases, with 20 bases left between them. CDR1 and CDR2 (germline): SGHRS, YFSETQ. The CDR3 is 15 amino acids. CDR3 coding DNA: TGCGCCAGCCAGGCAACGGTTGGTTTCGGCGGGGAGCTGTTTTTT. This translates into CASQATVGFGGELFF.